The 13 T cell receptor beta chains below come from one sample, sequenced in a study of CXCR3-negative and CXCR3-positive naive CD8 T cells. Their antigens remain unidentified. Study-level points and caveats: TRB CDR3 hydrophobicity was greater in CXCR3-positive naive cells than in CXCR3-negative naive cells.

5' RACE that incorporated UMI labels was used to prepare the TRB cDNA libraries. TCRdb re-called the 5' RACE reads; every CDR3 protein appears as one record, without DNA. Its clone listing holds under 60,000 distinct CDR3 sequences. Sequences were obtained from naive CXCR3+ CD8+ T cells from blood. Indicated subset: CD45RO-CCR7+CD27+CD95- naive CD8+ T cells expressing CXCR3 (TNR3+). These receptors all come from a human donor in good health. Some clones in this sample may be carry-over from other donors' samples.

This chain links TRBV6-2 or TRBV6-3 with TRBJ2-3; the D gene TCRdb calls, TRBD1, cannot be checked with no DNA. Germline CDR1 MNHEY, CDR2 SVGEGT. CDR3 length equals 18 residues. The CDR3 sequence: CASSYIPSWGGAADTQYF.

V and J are TRBV27 and TRBJ2-2; TCRdb indicates TRBD2, and absent DNA this call remains unverified. Per germline, CDR1 MNHEY and CDR2 SMNVEV (reference sequence). The CDR3 spans 17 residues. The CDR3 reads CASSPMGLAGDGGELFF.

The rearrangement links TRBV25-1 to TRBJ1-6. The length of the CDR3 is 12 residues. Germline values: CDR1 MGHDK, CDR2 SYGVNS. This chain's CDR3 is CASQLNNSPLHF.

The J gene is TRBJ1-1, the V gene TRBV28; TCRdb lists TRBD1, though no DNA is available to test this call. Germline-derived CDR1 and CDR2 are MDHEN and SYDVKM. CDR3 length: 15 amino acids. CDR3 residues: CASSLTDRANTEAFF.

The chain joins TRBV2 to TRBJ1-4; TCRdb's assignment of TRBD1 cannot be checked, as there is no DNA. The CDR3 is made up of 16 amino acids. CDR1 is SNHLY and CDR2 is FYNNEI in the germline V gene. CDR3 sequence reads: CASSEGLRGLVEKLFF.

This chain joins TRBV9 and TRBJ2-2; the TRBD1 assignment by TCRdb is unverifiable without DNA. CDR1 SGDLS and CDR2 YYNGEE come from the germline V gene. The CDR3 is 15 amino acids. The CDR3: CASSPGTGITGELFF.

The chain recombines TRBV7-2 with TRBJ2-7; TCRdb indicates TRBD1, and absent DNA this call remains unverified. This CDR3 is built from 13 residues. Germline V gene lookup returns CDR1 SGHTA and CDR2 FQGNSA. The chain's CDR3 is CASSTGRNYEQYF.

This chain uses TRBV29-1 with TRBJ2-2; TCRdb names TRBD1, which stays unverified in the absence of DNA. CDR1 and CDR2 (germline): SQVTM, ANQGSEA. The CDR3 spans 17 residues. The CDR3 here is CSVEDHQGTGATGELFF.

The V gene is TRBV14, the J gene TRBJ2-7; TCRdb outputs TRBD1, but without DNA this stays unchecked. Per the germline V gene, CDR1 is SGHDN and CDR2 is FVKESK. This CDR3 comprises 14 residues. The chain's CDR3 is CASSPPSTVYEQYF.

This chain connects TRBV6-5 to TRBJ1-1; absent DNA, TCRdb's TRBD1 call cannot be checked. The CDR3 has 15 amino acids. Germline V gene lookup returns CDR1 MNHEY and CDR2 SVGAGI. The CDR3 is CASSYSAGGNTEAFF.

This chain joins TRBV4-3 and TRBJ1-5; TCRdb outputs TRBD1, but without DNA this stays unchecked. Germline CDR1 is LGHNA and CDR2 is YSLEER. The CDR3 loop spans 15 amino acids. The CDR3 reads CASSQSARGYQPQHF.

The chain links TRBV24-1 to TRBJ2-2. The germline V gene encodes CDR1 KGHDR and CDR2 SFDVKD. CDR3 length: 13 amino acids. This CDR3 reads CATSDLSPGELFF.

J is TRBJ1-1 and V is TRBV13; the TCRdb D gene call, TRBD1, has no DNA to confirm it. The germline V gene has CDR1 PRHDT and CDR2 FYEKMQ (reference sequence). The CDR3 is 13 residues long. CDR3 amino acids: CASSSGRGTEAFF.